This T cell receptor beta chain was sequenced for a study of T cells in Graves' hyperthyroidism and ophthalmopathy. Notes on the study in general: Ophthalmopathy and stable hyperthyroidism were told apart by a 13 V-J model. Prediction of ophthalmopathy progression came a median approximately 6.6 months pre-onset. Among thyroid clonotypes expanded above 0.001, most also appeared in blood.

Trimming stripped 5 bases from V and 1 base from J, with 8 bases between. The CDR3 is 12 residues long. Germline lookup yields CDR1 SQVTM and CDR2 ANQGSEA. This clonotype was detected ten times or more. Its antigen is still unknown. Researchers took RNA transcripts and amplified the TCR beta CDR3 regions from them. A set of HTBI primers served as the primers for a first-round RT-PCR of the TCR CDR3. TCRdb itself ran the multiplex PCR reads through MiXCR, one entry per CDR3 protein. The sample consists of approximately 510,000 distinct CDR3 sequences, roughly 45% of them appearing once. The clonotype originates from an adult woman with Graves' disease, either hyperthyroidism or ophthalmopathy (not recorded which). J is TRBJ1-1 and V is TRBV29-1, with D unresolved. Sequencing was performed on peripheral blood or thyroid tissue (not recorded which). Written as DNA, the CDR3 is TGCAGCGTTTATCCCGGGAACACTGAAGCTTTCTTT. As protein: CSVYPGNTEAFF.